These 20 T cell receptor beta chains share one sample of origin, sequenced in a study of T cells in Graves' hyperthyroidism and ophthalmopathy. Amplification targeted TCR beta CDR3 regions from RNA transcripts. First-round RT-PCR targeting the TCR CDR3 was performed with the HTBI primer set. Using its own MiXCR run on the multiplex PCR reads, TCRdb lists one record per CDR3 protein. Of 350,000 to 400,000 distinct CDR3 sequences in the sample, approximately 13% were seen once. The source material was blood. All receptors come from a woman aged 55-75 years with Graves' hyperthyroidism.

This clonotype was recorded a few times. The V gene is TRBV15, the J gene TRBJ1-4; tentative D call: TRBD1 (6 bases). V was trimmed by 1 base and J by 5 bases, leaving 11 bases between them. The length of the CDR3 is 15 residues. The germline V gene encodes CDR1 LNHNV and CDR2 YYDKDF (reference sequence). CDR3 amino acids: CATSRATGLNEKLFF. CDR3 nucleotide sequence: TGTGCCACCAGCAGAGCTACAGGGCTCAATGAAAAACTGTTTTTT.

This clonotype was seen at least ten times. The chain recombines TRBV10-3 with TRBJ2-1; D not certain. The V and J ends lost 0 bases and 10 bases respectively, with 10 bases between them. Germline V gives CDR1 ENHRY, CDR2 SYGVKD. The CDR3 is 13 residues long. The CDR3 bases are TGTGCCATCAGTGAGTCGGCAGTACGGGAGCAGTTCTTC. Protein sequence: CAISESAVREQFF.

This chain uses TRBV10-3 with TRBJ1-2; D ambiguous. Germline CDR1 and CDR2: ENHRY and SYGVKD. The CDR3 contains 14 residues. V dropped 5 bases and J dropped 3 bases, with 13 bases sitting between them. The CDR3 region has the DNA TGTGCCATCAGTCAGACACTCCTCCACTATGGCTACACCTTC. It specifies CAISQTLLHYGYTF.

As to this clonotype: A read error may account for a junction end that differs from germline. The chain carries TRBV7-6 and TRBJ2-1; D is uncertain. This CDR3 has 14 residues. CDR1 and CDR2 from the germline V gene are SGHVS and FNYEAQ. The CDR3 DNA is TGTACCAGCAGCTTAGGGTTGGCAGACAATGAGCAGTTCTTC. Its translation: CTSSLGLADNEQFF.

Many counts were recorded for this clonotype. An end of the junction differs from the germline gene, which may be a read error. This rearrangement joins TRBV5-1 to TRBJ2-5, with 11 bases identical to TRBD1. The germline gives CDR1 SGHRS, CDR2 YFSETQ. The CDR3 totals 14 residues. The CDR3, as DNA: TGTGCCAGCAGCTTGGGACAGGGGGGAGAGACCCAGTACTTC. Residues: CASSLGQGGETQYF.

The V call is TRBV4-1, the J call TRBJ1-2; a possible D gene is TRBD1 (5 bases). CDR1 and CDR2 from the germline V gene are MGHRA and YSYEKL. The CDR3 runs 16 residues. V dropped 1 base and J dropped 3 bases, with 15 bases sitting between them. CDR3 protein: CASSQVGRDSDYGYTF. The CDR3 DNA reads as TGCGCCAGCAGCCAAGTAGGGCGCGACAGTGACTATGGCTACACCTTC.

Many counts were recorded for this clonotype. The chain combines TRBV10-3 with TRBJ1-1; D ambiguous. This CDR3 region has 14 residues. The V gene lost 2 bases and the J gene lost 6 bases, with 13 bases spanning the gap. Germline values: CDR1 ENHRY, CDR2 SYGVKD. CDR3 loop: CAISERHINAEAFF. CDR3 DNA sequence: TGTGCCATCAGTGAGCGACATATCAACGCTGAAGCTTTCTTT.

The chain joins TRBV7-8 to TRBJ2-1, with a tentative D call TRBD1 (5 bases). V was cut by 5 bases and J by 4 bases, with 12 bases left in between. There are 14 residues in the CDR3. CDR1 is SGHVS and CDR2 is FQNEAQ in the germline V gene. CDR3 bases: TGTGCCAGCAGCCCGTGGACAAATTACAATGAGCAGTTCTTC. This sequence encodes CASSPWTNYNEQFF. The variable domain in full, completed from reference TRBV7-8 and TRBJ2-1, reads GAGVSQSPRYKVAKRGQDVALRCDPISGHVSLFWYQQALGQGPEFLTYFQNEAQLDKSGLPSDRFFAERPEGSVSTLKIQRTQQEDSAVYLCASSPWTNYNEQFFGPGTRLTVL.

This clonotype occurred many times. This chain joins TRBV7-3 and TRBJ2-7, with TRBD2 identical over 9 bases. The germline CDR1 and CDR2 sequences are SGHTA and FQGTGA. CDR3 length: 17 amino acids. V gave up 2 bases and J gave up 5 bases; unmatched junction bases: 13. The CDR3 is CASSLAHAGTSYHEQYF. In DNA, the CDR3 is TGTGCCAGCAGCTTAGCGCACGCCGGGACTAGCTACCACGAGCAGTACTTC.

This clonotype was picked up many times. CDR3 sequence reads: CASSLRAPSHTDTQYF. CDR3 bases: TGTGCCAGCAGTCTACGGGCCCCGAGTCACACAGATACGCAGTATTTT. V gene TRBV6-1 combines with J gene TRBJ2-3, with unresolved D. CDR3 length: 16 amino acids. V was cut by 5 bases and J by 2 bases, with 17 bases left in between. Germline V gives CDR1 MNHNS, CDR2 SASEGT.

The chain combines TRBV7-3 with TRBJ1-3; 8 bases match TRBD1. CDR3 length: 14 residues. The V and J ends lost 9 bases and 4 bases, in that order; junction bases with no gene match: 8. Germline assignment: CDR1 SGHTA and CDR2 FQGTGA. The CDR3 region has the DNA TGTGCCAGAGCACCGACAGGGGCCGGAAACACCATATATTTT. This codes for CARAPTGAGNTIYF. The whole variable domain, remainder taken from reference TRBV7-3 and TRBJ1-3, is GAGVSQTPSNKVTEKGKYVELRCDPISGHTALYWYRQSLGQGPEFLIYFQGTGAADDSGLPNDRFFAVRPEGSVSTLKIQRTERGDSAVYLCARAPTGAGNTIYFGEGSWLTVV.

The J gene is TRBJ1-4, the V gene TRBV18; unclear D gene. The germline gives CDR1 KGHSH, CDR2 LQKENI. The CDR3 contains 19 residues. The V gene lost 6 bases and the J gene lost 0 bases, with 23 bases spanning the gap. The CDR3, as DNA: TGTGCCAGCTCCCGAAAAGGAGGTGGCGTCGATGCAACTAATGAAAAACTGTTTTTT. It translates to CASSRKGGGVDATNEKLFF.

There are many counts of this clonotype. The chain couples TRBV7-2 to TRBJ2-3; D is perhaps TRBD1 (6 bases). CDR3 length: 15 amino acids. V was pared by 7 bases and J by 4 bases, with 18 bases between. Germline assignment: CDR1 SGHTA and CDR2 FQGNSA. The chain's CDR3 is CASTVAAQGSDTQYF. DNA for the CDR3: TGTGCCAGCACGGTCGCCGCCCAGGGGTCAGATACGCAGTATTTT.

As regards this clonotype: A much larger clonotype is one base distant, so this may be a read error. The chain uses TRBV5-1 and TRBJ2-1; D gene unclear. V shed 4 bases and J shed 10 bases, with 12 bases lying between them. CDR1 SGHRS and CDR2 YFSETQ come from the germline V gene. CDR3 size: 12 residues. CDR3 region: CASSLGFREQFF. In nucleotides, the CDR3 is TGCGCCAGCAGCCTAGGGTTCCGGGAGCAGTTCTTC. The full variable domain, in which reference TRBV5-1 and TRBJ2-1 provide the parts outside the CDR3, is KAGVTQTPRYLIKTRGQQVTLSCSPISGHRSVSWYQQTPGQGLQFLFEYFSETQRNKGNFPGRFSGRQFSNSRSEMNVSTLELGDSALYLCASSLGFREQFFGPGTRLTVL.

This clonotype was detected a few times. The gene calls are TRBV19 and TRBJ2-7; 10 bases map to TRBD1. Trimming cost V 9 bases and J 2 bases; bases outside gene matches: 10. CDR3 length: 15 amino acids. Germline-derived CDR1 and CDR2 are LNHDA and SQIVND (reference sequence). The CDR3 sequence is CASRQGTGATYEQYF. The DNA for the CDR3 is TGTGCCAGCCGACAGGGGACAGGGGCCACCTACGAGCAGTACTTC.

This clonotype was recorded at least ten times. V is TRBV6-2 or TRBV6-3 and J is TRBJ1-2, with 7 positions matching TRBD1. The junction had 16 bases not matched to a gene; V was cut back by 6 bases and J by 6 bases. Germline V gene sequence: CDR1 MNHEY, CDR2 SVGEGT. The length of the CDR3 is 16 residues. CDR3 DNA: TGTGCCAGCAGAAAGTTGGACCTAGGGGGCTTCGATGGCTACACCTTC. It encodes CASRKLDLGGFDGYTF.

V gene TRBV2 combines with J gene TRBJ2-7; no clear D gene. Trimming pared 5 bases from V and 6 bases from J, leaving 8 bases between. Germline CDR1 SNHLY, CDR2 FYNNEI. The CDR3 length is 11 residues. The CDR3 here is CASSRASEQYF. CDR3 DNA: TGTGCCAGCAGTCGAGCCTCCGAGCAGTACTTC. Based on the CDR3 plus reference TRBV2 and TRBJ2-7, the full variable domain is EPEVTQTPSHQVTQMGQEVILRCVPISNHLYFYWYRQILGQKVEFLVSFYNNEISEKSEIFDDQFSVERPDGSNFTLKIRSTKLEDSAMYFCASSRASEQYFGPGTRLTVT.

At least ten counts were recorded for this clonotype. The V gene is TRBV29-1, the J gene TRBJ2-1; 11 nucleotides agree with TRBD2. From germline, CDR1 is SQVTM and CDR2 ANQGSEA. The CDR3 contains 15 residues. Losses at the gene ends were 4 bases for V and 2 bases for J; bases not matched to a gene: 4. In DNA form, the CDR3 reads TGCAGCGTTGTTTATAGCGGGAGGGCCTACAATGAGCAGTTCTTC. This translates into CSVVYSGRAYNEQFF.

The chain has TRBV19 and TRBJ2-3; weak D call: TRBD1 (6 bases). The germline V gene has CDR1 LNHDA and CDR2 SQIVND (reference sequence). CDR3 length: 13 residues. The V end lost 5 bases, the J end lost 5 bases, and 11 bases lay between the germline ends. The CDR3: CASSSDSRDTQYF. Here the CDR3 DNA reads TGTGCCAGTAGTTCGGACAGTCGAGATACGCAGTATTTT.

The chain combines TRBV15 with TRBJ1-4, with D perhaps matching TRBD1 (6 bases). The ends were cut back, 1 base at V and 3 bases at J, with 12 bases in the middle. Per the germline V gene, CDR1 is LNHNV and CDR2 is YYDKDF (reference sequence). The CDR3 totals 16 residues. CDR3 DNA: TGTGCCACCAGCAGAGGAGGACAGTCCGCTAATGAAAAACTGTTTTTT. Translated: CATSRGGQSANEKLFF. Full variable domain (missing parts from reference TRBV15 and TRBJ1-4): DAMVIQNPRYQVTQFGKPVTLSCSQTLNHNVMYWYQQKSSQAPKLLFHYYDKDFNNEADTPDNFQSRRPNTSFCFLDIRSPGLGDTAMYLCATSRGGQSANEKLFFGSGTQLSVL.